Presented here are 9 T cell receptor beta chains from one specimen sequenced in a study of metastatic and nonmetastatic thyroid tumors. Treatment of any kind had been given to no patient before thyroid surgery. Through MiXCR, TCRdb re-clonotyped the PCR reads. The table records about 16,000 clones, 34% of them present only once. Source material: tumor tissue. The receptors stem from a female donor with papillary thyroid cancer or a benign thyroid nodule (not recorded which). Some clones in this sample may be carry-over from other donors' samples.

This clone rates as medium-sized. The chain recombines TRBV7-9 with TRBJ2-5, with unresolved D. The V and J ends lost 2 bases and 1 base respectively, with 5 bases between them. Per germline, CDR1 SEHNR and CDR2 FQNEAQ (reference sequence). The length of the CDR3 is 13 residues. CDR3 DNA: TGTGCCAGCAGCTTATCTACCCAAGAGACCCAGTACTTC. Residues: CASSLSTQETQYF.

This clone was detected only a few times. This sequence joins TRBV13 and TRBJ1-3; D is unclear. The germline V and J ends were trimmed by 2 bases and 3 bases, with 11 bases remaining between them. Germline V gives CDR1 PRHDT, CDR2 FYEKMQ (reference sequence). CDR3 length equals 15 residues. CDR3 amino acids: CASSLIRENGNTIYF. In DNA, the CDR3 is TGTGCCAGCAGCTTAATCCGCGAGAATGGAAACACCATATATTTT.

The chain is built from TRBV18 and TRBJ2-6; unclear D gene. The ends were cut back, 6 bases at V and 4 bases at J, with 13 bases in the middle. The CDR3 is 15 amino acids. Germline assignment: CDR1 KGHSH and CDR2 LQKENI. The CDR3 spells CASSPVLSGANVLTF. For the CDR3, the DNA is TGTGCCAGCTCCCCAGTTCTCTCGGGGGCCAACGTCCTGACTTTC.

This sequence joins TRBV6-1 and TRBJ2-3; 8 nucleotides align to TRBD2. Germline loops: CDR1 MNHNS, CDR2 SASEGT. Losses at the gene ends were 7 bases for V and 5 bases for J; bases not matched to a gene: 8. CDR3 size: 14 residues. The CDR3 spells CASILSGRRDTQYF. Written as DNA, the CDR3 is TGTGCCAGCATTTTAAGCGGGAGAAGAGATACGCAGTATTTT.

This clone was detected ten times or more. The chain uses TRBV12-3 or TRBV12-4 and TRBJ2-5; 8 nucleotides agree with TRBD1. With V trimmed by 8 bases and J by 2 bases, 4 bases remained unmatched. CDR3 size: 13 residues. The DNA of the CDR3 is TGTGCCAGCGGGAACAGGGGGCAAGAGACCCAGTACTTC. This translates into CASGNRGQETQYF.

The chain is built from TRBV20-1 and TRBJ1-2; TRBD1 might be the D (6 bases). This CDR3 spans 14 amino acids. Germline V lookup: CDR1 DFQATT, CDR2 SNEGSKA (reference sequence). With 3 bases removed from V and 2 bases from J, the gap between germline ends came to 13 bases. The chain's CDR3 is CSASAGAQNYGYTF. CDR3 bases: TGCAGTGCTAGCGCGGGGGCGCAGAACTATGGCTACACCTTC.

The genes are TRBV20-1 and TRBJ2-3, with 8 bases matching TRBD1. Germline assignment: CDR1 DFQATT and CDR2 SNEGSKA (reference sequence). V trimming: 4 bases; J trimming: 3 bases; junction bases outside the gene matches: 9. The CDR3 runs to 15 residues. CDR3 in amino acids: CSATEGDRKTDTQYF. The DNA of the CDR3 is TGCAGTGCTACCGAGGGGGACAGGAAAACAGATACGCAGTATTTT.

This clone was picked up many times. A read error may account for a junction end that differs from germline. This chain joins TRBV28 and TRBJ2-1, with D possibly matching TRBD1 (5 bases). CDR1 is MDHEN and CDR2 is SYDVKM in the germline V gene. The CDR3 has 17 residues. This CDR3 reads CASSFLQDGPWYNVQFF. Written as DNA, the CDR3 is TGTGCCAGCAGTTTCTTACAGGACGGACCCTGGTACAATGTGCAGTTCTTC. Complete variable domain (other parts from reference TRBV28 and TRBJ2-1): DVKVTQSSRYLVKRTGEKVFLECVQDMDHENMFWYRQDPGLGLRLIYFSYDVKMKEKGDIPEGYSVSREKKERFSLILESASTNQTSMYLCASSFLQDGPWYNVQFFGPGTRLTVL.

This chain joins TRBV5-1 and TRBJ2-7, with TRBD1 matching 8 bases. The CDR3 sequence is 14 residues long. Germline V gene lookup returns CDR1 SGHRS and CDR2 YFSETQ. The V and J ends lost 3 bases and 7 bases, in that order; junction bases with no gene match: 9. The CDR3: CASSWRTGTVEQYF. In DNA form, the CDR3 reads TGCGCCAGCAGCTGGAGGACAGGGACGGTGGAGCAGTACTTC. Together with reference TRBV5-1 and TRBJ2-7, the CDR3 gives the full variable domain: KAGVTQTPRYLIKTRGQQVTLSCSPISGHRSVSWYQQTPGQGLQFLFEYFSETQRNKGNFPGRFSGRQFSNSRSEMNVSTLELGDSALYLCASSWRTGTVEQYFGPGTRLTVT.